One and the same sample provided the 17 T cell receptor beta chains below, sequenced in a study of blood T cells in healthy people across ages. Sample-barcoded 5' priming and a J-beta primer mix drove a second PCR of roughly 6 to 12 cycles. TCRdb itself ran the 5' RACE reads through MiXCR, one entry per CDR3 protein. The sample includes around 1.7 million distinct CDR3 sequences, 28% of them seen just once. Input material: blood. These receptors were taken from a woman in her 30s in good health.

Only a few counts were recorded for this clonotype. The rearrangement joins TRBV20-1 to TRBJ2-1; no firm D call. This CDR3 is built from 13 residues. The V gene's germline CDR1 is DFQATT and CDR2 SNEGSKA (reference sequence). V was pared by 6 bases and J by 0 bases, with 9 bases between. The CDR3 is CSAIGISYNEQFF. In DNA form, the CDR3 reads TGCAGTGCAATAGGAATCTCCTACAATGAGCAGTTCTTC.

This sequence joins TRBV9 and TRBJ2-3; D uncertain. There are 15 residues in the CDR3. The germline V gene encodes CDR1 SGDLS and CDR2 YYNGEE. The V and J ends lost 3 bases and 0 bases respectively, with 11 bases between them. CDR3 region: CASSARQRSTDTQYF. The CDR3 coding sequence is TGTGCCAGCAGCGCCCGTCAACGTAGCACAGATACGCAGTATTTT. Combining the CDR3 with reference TRBV9 and TRBJ2-3 gives the whole variable domain DSGVTQTPKHLITATGQRVTLRCSPRSGDLSVYWYQQSLDQGLQFLIQYYNGEERAKGNILERFSAQQFPDLHSELNLSSLELGDSALYFCASSARQRSTDTQYFGPGTRLTVL.

The J gene is TRBJ1-2, the V gene TRBV28; a weak D match, TRBD1 (5 bases). V shed 4 bases and J shed 8 bases, with 14 bases lying between them. The CDR3 is made up of 13 amino acids. The V gene's germline CDR1 is MDHEN and CDR2 SYDVKM. CDR3 DNA: TGTGCCAGCAGTTCTGTTGGGGGATTGGGCTACACCTTC. This sequence encodes CASSSVGGLGYTF.

The chain carries TRBV4-3 and TRBJ2-2; perhaps D is TRBD1 or TRBD2 (7 bases each). The V and J ends lost 0 bases and 5 bases respectively, with 16 bases between them. Germline V gives CDR1 LGHNA, CDR2 YSLEER. This CDR3 has 17 residues. CDR3: CASSQDLSRGGTGELFF. CDR3 in DNA: TGCGCCAGCAGCCAAGATCTTAGCAGGGGGGGGACCGGGGAGCTGTTTTTT.

This clonotype was seen repeatedly, ten times or more. The gene calls are TRBV4-1 and TRBJ2-7; TRBD2 matches at 11 bases. Germline CDR1 MGHRA, CDR2 YSYEKL. CDR3 size: 13 residues. The ends lost 3 bases at V and 10 bases at J; junction bases unmatched: 5. CDR3 sequence: CASSQVAGGRQYF. DNA for the CDR3: TGCGCCAGCAGCCAGGTAGCGGGGGGGCGTCAGTACTTC.

This clonotype was observed a few times. Mismatch with germline at one junction end may stem from a read error. V is TRBV19 and J is TRBJ1-4; unclear D gene. This CDR3 is 18 amino acids long. The germline CDR1 and CDR2 sequences are LNHDA and SQIVND (reference sequence). The chain's CDR3 is CASSIVRCLDLWVKKLFF. The CDR3 region has the DNA TGTGCCAGTAGCATAGTCCGGTGTTTGGACTTGTGGGTGAAAAAACTGTTTTTT.

This clonotype was picked up a small number of times. The chain is built from TRBV7-6 and TRBJ2-6, with D unresolved. The CDR3 runs 16 residues. Trimming shortened V by 2 bases and J by 2 bases, and 10 bases separated the two germline ends. CDR1 and CDR2 (germline): SGHVS, FNYEAQ. Here the CDR3 reads CASSLNAAAGANVLTF. The DNA for the CDR3 is TGTGCCAGCAGCTTAAATGCGGCGGCTGGGGCCAACGTCCTGACTTTC.

The V gene is TRBV6-2 or TRBV6-3, the J gene TRBJ2-3, with 8 positions matching TRBD2. CDR3 length equals 17 residues. The ends lost 0 bases at V and 0 bases at J; junction bases unmatched: 5. CDR1 MNHEY and CDR2 SVGEGT come from the germline V gene. The CDR3 reads CASSYSGGRTSTDTQYF. The CDR3 nucleotides are TGTGCCAGCAGTTACTCTGGCGGGAGGACTAGCACAGATACGCAGTATTTT.

This clonotype occurred many times. This chain joins TRBV7-3 and TRBJ1-1; D uncertain. Germline V CDR1 and CDR2: SGHTA, FQGTGA. The CDR3 runs to 13 residues. The germline V and J ends were trimmed by 3 bases and 2 bases, with 7 bases remaining between them. CDR3 in amino acids: CASSFDGNTEAFF. The CDR3 DNA sequence: TGTGCCAGCAGCTTCGACGGTAACACTGAAGCTTTCTTT.

The V and J genes are TRBV9 and TRBJ2-3; tentative D call: TRBD2 (6 bases). Germline CDR1 is SGDLS and CDR2 is YYNGEE. V was shortened by 0 bases and J by 5 bases, with 7 bases between the two germline ends. This CDR3 contains 13 residues. CDR3: CASSVDGGDTQYF. The CDR3 DNA reads as TGTGCCAGCAGCGTAGACGGGGGAGATACGCAGTATTTT.

This clonotype was recorded many times. The junction does not match germline at one end; this may be a read error. The J gene is TRBJ2-1, the V gene TRBV7-9; no clear D. CDR3 length equals 10 residues. Germline V lookup: CDR1 SEHNR, CDR2 FQNEAQ (reference sequence). CDR3 sequence: CASSDNEQFF. The CDR3 nucleotides read TGCGCCAGCAGTGATAATGAGCAGTTCTTC.

The rearrangement uses TRBV4-3 and TRBJ1-2; D possibly corresponds to TRBD1 (5 bases). The CDR3 length is 16 residues. The germline CDR1 and CDR2 sequences are LGHNA and YSLEER. V lost 0 bases and J lost 4, with 15 bases in between. The CDR3 nucleotides read TGCGCCAGCAGCCAAGATATTCAGGGAAAGCGCTATGGCTACACCTTC. This encodes CASSQDIQGKRYGYTF.

This rearrangement joins TRBV20-1 to TRBJ1-5, with D possibly TRBD1 on 6 matching bases. V lost 3 bases to trimming and J lost 1 base, with 16 bases between them. Germline V gene lookup returns CDR1 DFQATT and CDR2 SNEGSKA (reference sequence). CDR3 length equals 16 residues. CDR3 protein: CSASRAEGGSNQPQHF. The CDR3 bases are TGCAGTGCTAGCAGGGCCGAAGGGGGGAGCAATCAGCCCCAGCATTTT.

This clonotype has more than one count but fewer than ten. This rearrangement joins TRBV6-1 to TRBJ2-7; D is uncertain. Germline V gives CDR1 MNHNS, CDR2 SASEGT. V was pared by 6 bases and J by 3 bases, with 15 bases between. The CDR3 length is 14 residues. CDR3 in amino acids: CASSVATFNYEQYF. CDR3 nucleotides: TGTGCCAGCAGCGTTGCGACCTTCAACTACGAGCAGTACTTC.

This clonotype was counted between two and nine times. The chain joins TRBV9 to TRBJ2-6; 9 bases align to TRBD1. The CDR3 spans 18 residues. J was trimmed by 0 bases and V by 4 bases; bases with no gene match: 8. Germline assignment: CDR1 SGDLS and CDR2 YYNGEE. The CDR3 reads CASSPGTGPNSGANVLTF. Here the CDR3 DNA reads TGTGCCAGCAGCCCGGGGACAGGGCCTAACTCTGGGGCCAACGTCCTGACTTTC.

Note on this clonotype: A much larger clone lies one base from this, so it may be a read error. The rearrangement uses TRBV15 and TRBJ2-7, with TRBD2 matching over 9 bases. The CDR3 is made up of 17 amino acids. Germline V gene lookup returns CDR1 LNHNV and CDR2 YYDKDF (reference sequence). The V and J ends lost 0 bases and 8 bases, in that order; junction bases with no gene match: 14. In DNA, the CDR3 is TGTGCCACCAGCAGAGATTGGTCTAGCGGGAATCGGGTCCAGCAGTACTTC. Translation: CATSRDWSSGNRVQQYF.

As for this clonotype: At one boundary the junction diverges from the germline segment, which might be a read error. The chain couples TRBV10-3 to TRBJ2-3, with 7 positions matching TRBD2. The CDR3 extends over 13 amino acids. Germline-derived CDR1 and CDR2 are ENHRY and SYGVKD. CDR3 in amino acids: CAIKERGTDTRYF. In DNA, the CDR3 is TGTGCCATCAAGGAGCGGGGCACAGATACGCGGTATTTT.